The 25 T cell receptor beta chains below all came from one sample that was sequenced in a study of glioma-infiltrating T cells after dendritic cell vaccination. This table comes from immunoSEQ multiplex PCR, and its TCRdb copy is limited to in-frame clones, with some not included. The sample records around 92,000 clones, 80% being singletons. Indicated time point: after dendritic cell vaccination, including at tumor progression/relapse. Here the sequenced sample was blood, taken after dendritic cell vaccination. The receptor set was obtained from a human donor with glioblastoma.

The chain uses TRBV19 and TRBJ1-5, with a possible D match to TRBD1 (5 bases). CDR3 length: 19 amino acids. The V gene lost 4 bases and the J gene lost 2 bases, with 24 bases spanning the gap. Germline V gene sequence: CDR1 LNHDA, CDR2 SQIVND (reference sequence). CDR3 sequence reads: CASSTRGARASTGNQPQHF. In DNA form, the CDR3 reads TGTGCCAGTAGTACTAGGGGCGCCCGGGCATCCACGGGCAATCAGCCCCAGCATTTT.

The chain employs TRBV21-1 and TRBJ2-3; the table gives TRBD2 as D, unverified against the DNA. TRBV21-1 is designated a pseudogene. This CDR3 spans 17 amino acids. CDR3 in amino acids: CASSKALSLGSSDTQYF. In nucleotides, the CDR3 is TGTGCCAGCAGCAAAGCGCTTTCCTTGGGGAGCTCAGATACGCAGTATTTT.

The count of this clone is one. The chain uses TRBV6-5 and TRBJ2-7; 8 positions match TRBD1. V was clipped by 6 bases and J by 3 bases; unmatched bases: 7. The CDR3 spans 14 residues. Germline CDR1 MNHEY, CDR2 SVGAGI. CDR3 in amino acids: CASRSDRGRYEQYF. In DNA, the CDR3 is TGTGCCAGCAGGTCAGACAGGGGTCGCTACGAGCAGTACTTC.

This chain joins TRBV2 and TRBJ2-7; maybe TRBD1 (6 bases). Germline CDR1 and CDR2: SNHLY and FYNNEI. V lost 8 bases and J 0 bases, leaving 14 bases between the germline ends. The CDR3 is 14 residues long. The DNA of the CDR3 is TGTGCCAGCCCGCGAGGACAGAGCTCCTACGAGCAGTACTTC. Protein product: CASPRGQSSYEQYF.

The gene calls are TRBV28 and TRBJ2-1, with D maybe TRBD2 (5 bases). Germline V lookup: CDR1 MDHEN, CDR2 SYDVKM. The CDR3 spans 12 residues. Trimming took 6 bases from V and 3 from J, leaving 6 bases between them. The CDR3: CASSGLYNEQFF. The CDR3, as DNA: TGTGCCAGCAGCGGACTCTACAATGAGCAGTTCTTC.

This chain uses TRBV2 with TRBJ1-2, with D uncertain. The CDR3 sequence is 10 residues long. Germline V gene lookup returns CDR1 SNHLY and CDR2 FYNNEI. V dropped 6 bases and J dropped 4 bases, with 3 bases sitting between them. The CDR3 bases are TGTGCCAGCAGACTCTATGGCTACACCTTC. Translated, it gives CASRLYGYTF.

The V call is TRBV19, the J call TRBJ1-2, with 7 bases that match TRBD1. The CDR3 extends over 13 amino acids. V lost 11 bases, J lost 3 bases, and 9 bases stayed unmatched. CDR1 is LNHDA, CDR2 SQIVND, per germline (reference sequence). This CDR3 reads CAGARTGYYGYTF. The CDR3 DNA is TGTGCCGGGGCTAGGACAGGCTACTATGGCTACACCTTC.

The chain joins TRBV5-6 to TRBJ1-2, with TRBD1 as a possible D gene (6 bases). V lost 2 bases to trimming and J lost 5 bases, with 10 bases between them. This CDR3 has 13 amino acids. Germline loops: CDR1 SGHDT, CDR2 YYEEEE. The CDR3 reads CASSLQGEYGYTF. DNA of the CDR3: TGTGCCAGCAGCTTACAGGGAGAATATGGCTACACCTTC.

This clone was observed a single time. The V gene is TRBV27, the J gene TRBJ2-5; a possible D gene is TRBD2 (6 bases). The CDR3 length is 16 residues. V gave up 6 bases and J gave up 4 bases, with 21 bases separating them. CDR1 is MNHEY and CDR2 is SMNVEV in the germline V gene (reference sequence). CDR3 bases: TGTGCCAGCAGGAAGCCGGGGGTGGGTTTCGGAGAGACCCAGTACTTC. It specifies CASRKPGVGFGETQYF.

The genes are TRBV4-2 and TRBJ1-3, with D perhaps TRBD1 (5 bases). Trimming removed 0 bases from V and 3 bases from J, with 12 bases in between. Germline V gene sequence: CDR1 LGHNA, CDR2 YNFKEQ. The CDR3 consists of 16 residues. The chain's CDR3 is CASSQDFQGGGNTIYF. The CDR3 DNA reads TGTGCCAGCAGCCAAGATTTTCAGGGAGGTGGAAACACCATATATTTT.

The rearrangement joins TRBV2 to TRBJ1-2; 10 bases are a match to TRBD1. V trimming: 5 bases; J trimming: 8 bases; junction bases outside the gene matches: 8. This CDR3 region has 14 residues. Germline V gene sequence: CDR1 SNHLY, CDR2 FYNNEI. CDR3 sequence: CASSSGTGVEGYTF. CDR3 coding DNA: TGTGCCAGCAGTTCCGGGACAGGGGTTGAAGGCTACACCTTC.

The rearrangement links TRBV6-1 to TRBJ2-1, with 10 nucleotides matching TRBD1. The CDR3 is 15 residues long. V trimming: 4 bases; J trimming: 7 bases; junction bases outside the gene matches: 7. Germline V gives CDR1 MNHNS, CDR2 SASEGT. DNA of the CDR3: TGTGCCAGCAGTGGGACAGGGGGGGGGTGGAATGAGCAGTTCTTC. This codes for CASSGTGGGWNEQFF.

V gene TRBV6-5 combines with J gene TRBJ2-7, with a tentative D call TRBD1 (5 bases). The CDR3 contains 15 residues. Germline CDR1 and CDR2: MNHEY and SVGAGI. V was cut by 6 bases and J by 2 bases, with 17 bases left in between. CDR3: CASSQKRQYTYEQYF. The CDR3 DNA reads as TGTGCCAGCAGCCAAAAACGACAGTATACCTACGAGCAGTACTTC.

This chain joins TRBV5-1 and TRBJ2-2; 9 nucleotides line up with TRBD2. From germline, CDR1 is SGHRS and CDR2 YFSETQ. CDR3 length equals 15 residues. The V and J ends lost 6 bases and 4 bases, in that order; junction bases with no gene match: 7. CDR3 loop: CASKEVSGGTGELFF. CDR3 bases: TGCGCCAGCAAGGAGGTTAGCGGGGGCACCGGGGAGCTGTTTTTT. The full variable domain, in which reference TRBV5-1 and TRBJ2-2 provide the parts outside the CDR3, is KAGVTQTPRYLIKTRGQQVTLSCSPISGHRSVSWYQQTPGQGLQFLFEYFSETQRNKGNFPGRFSGRQFSNSRSEMNVSTLELGDSALYLCASKEVSGGTGELFFGEGSRLTVL.

This chain joins TRBV15 and TRBJ1-1; unclear D gene. This CDR3 contains 12 residues. With 3 bases removed from V and 6 bases from J, the gap between germline ends came to 8 bases. Per germline, CDR1 LNHNV and CDR2 YYDKDF (reference sequence). CDR3 loop: CATSRGASEAFF. CDR3 sequence (DNA): TGTGCCACCAGCAGGGGAGCCTCTGAAGCTTTCTTT. The whole variable domain, remainder taken from reference TRBV15 and TRBJ1-1, is DAMVIQNPRYQVTQFGKPVTLSCSQTLNHNVMYWYQQKSSQAPKLLFHYYDKDFNNEADTPDNFQSRRPNTSFCFLDIRSPGLGDTAMYLCATSRGASEAFFGQGTRLTVV.

This clone showed up just a few times. The V call is TRBV19, the J call TRBJ1-2; a possible D gene is TRBD1 (6 bases). Germline CDR1 LNHDA, CDR2 SQIVND (reference sequence). Deletions cut 10 bases from V and 2 bases from J, with 11 bases between. The CDR3 runs to 12 residues. CDR3: CATGGANYGYTF. CDR3 in DNA: TGTGCCACGGGGGGGGCGAACTATGGCTACACCTTC.

In its sample, this clone was seen once. CDR3 residues: CARSKTGTLREQFF. The CDR3 coding sequence is TGCGCCAGATCCAAGACCGGGACACTCCGGGAGCAGTTCTTC. The V call is TRBV10-2, the J call TRBJ2-1, with D possibly TRBD1 on 6 matching bases. Germline lookup yields CDR1 WSHSY and CDR2 SAAADI. CDR3 size: 14 residues. Deletions cut 9 bases from V and 10 bases from J, with 22 bases between.

This chain connects TRBV30 to TRBJ1-3; 9 bases align to TRBD1. Trimming cost V 7 bases and J 0 bases; bases outside gene matches: 4. CDR3 length equals 14 residues. CDR1 is GTSNPN, CDR2 SVGIG, per germline (reference sequence). The CDR3 DNA reads TGTGCCTTACAGACAGGGGGCTCTGGAAACACCATATATTTT. It is translated as CALQTGGSGNTIYF.

This clone came up once. This chain joins TRBV9 and TRBJ2-1; 8 bases line up with TRBD2. The junction had 9 bases not matched to a gene; V was cut back by 4 bases and J by 3 bases. This CDR3 has 16 amino acids. Germline CDR1 is SGDLS and CDR2 is YYNGEE. CDR3 in amino acids: CASSSPGLGGYNEQFF. The CDR3 coding sequence is TGTGCCAGCAGCTCGCCGGGACTAGGGGGCTACAATGAGCAGTTCTTC.

J is TRBJ1-2 and V is TRBV10-3; D perhaps matches TRBD1 (6 bases). This CDR3 is built from 14 residues. CDR1 is ENHRY, CDR2 SYGVKD, per germline. Between the trimmed V and J ends, which lost 7 bases and 0 bases, there was a span of 12 bases. Written as DNA, the CDR3 is TGTGCCATCAAGTCAGCAGGGGCTAACTATGGCTACACCTTC. The encoded protein is CAIKSAGANYGYTF.

The chain employs TRBV20-1 and TRBJ1-1; no definite D call. CDR1 DFQATT and CDR2 SNEGSKA come from the germline V gene (reference sequence). With 3 bases removed from V and 6 bases from J, the gap between germline ends came to 8 bases. The CDR3 runs to 11 residues. The CDR3 sequence is CSASGSAEAFF. CDR3 sequence (DNA): TGCAGTGCTAGTGGTTCGGCTGAAGCTTTCTTT.

The chain uses TRBV5-1 and TRBJ2-7, with a weak D call TRBD2 (5 bases). Trimming took 4 bases from V and 1 from J, leaving 15 bases between them. The CDR3 is 15 amino acids. Germline V CDR1 and CDR2: SGHRS, YFSETQ. The CDR3 is CASSLLSGVSYEQYF. In nucleotides, the CDR3 is TGCGCCAGCAGCCTCCTCTCCGGGGTATCCTACGAGCAGTACTTC.

The V call is TRBV18, the J call TRBJ1-1; D is unclear. Germline CDR1 KGHSH, CDR2 LQKENI. The germline V and J ends were trimmed by 3 bases and 3 bases, with 8 bases remaining between them. The CDR3 loop spans 13 amino acids. The CDR3 is CASSPNSDTEAFF. CDR3 in DNA: TGTGCCAGCTCACCGAACTCGGACACTGAAGCTTTCTTT.

V gene TRBV9 combines with J gene TRBJ2-3; 11 bases agree with TRBD2. J was trimmed by 8 bases and V by 0 bases; bases with no gene match: 14. Germline CDR1 and CDR2: SGDLS and YYNGEE. The CDR3 loop spans 18 amino acids. In DNA, the CDR3 is TGTGCCAGCAGCGTAGAAGGGGCTAGCGGGAGGACGGGAGGTACGCAGTATTTT. This translates into CASSVEGASGRTGGTQYF.

This sequence joins TRBV5-4 and TRBJ2-1, with D maybe TRBD2 (6 bases). The CDR3 has 15 amino acids. V was clipped by 4 bases and J by 6 bases, with 17 bases between them. Germline CDR1 and CDR2: SGHNT and YYREEE (reference sequence). The CDR3 coding sequence is TGTGCCAGCAGCCCCAGGTGGGGAGGAGGCAATGAGCAGTTCTTC. It encodes CASSPRWGGGNEQFF.